This is a list of T cell receptor beta chains from one sample in a study of control samples from healthy donors and cancer patients. Sequencing used immunoSEQ multiplex PCR; TCRdb keeps in-frame clones, though not all of them. In the table there are under 130,000 clones, roughly 85% of which are singletons. Sample: blood. The source of these receptors is a woman aged 50 to 60 in good health. Both conserved end residues are part of each CDR3. D genes are given only for firm matches. Clone size is not always given. Where it is, it says once, few, many or a class for expanded clones.

D: .
V: TRBV28
size: .
length: 15
J: TRBJ2-5
DNA: TGTGCCAGCAGTTTAGGGTTCGGCGGGGAAGAGACCCAGTACTTC
CDR3: CASSLGFGGEETQYF

D: .
V: TRBV7-5
size: once
length: 15
J: TRBJ2-2
DNA: TGTGCCAGAAGCTCCGGGACGGACCACACCGGGGAGCTGTTTTTT
CDR3: CARSSGTDHTGELFF

D: .
V: TRBV21-1
size: .
length: 14
J: TRBJ1-1
DNA: TGTGCCAGCAACCCCGAGGGGCGGGGCACTGAAGCTTTCTTT
CDR3: CASNPEGRGTEAFF

D: .
V: TRBV5-6
size: .
length: 11
J: TRBJ2-7
DNA: TGTGCCAGCAGCTCATTCTACGAGCAGTACTTC
CDR3: CASSSFYEQYF

D: .
V: TRBV5-4
size: .
length: 16
J: TRBJ2-1
DNA: TGTGCCAGCACCCGCACCTCCGGTCCTCACCCCAATGAGCAGTTCTTC
CDR3: CASTRTSGPHPNEQFF

D: .
V: TRBV7-2
size: many
length: 14
J: TRBJ1-3
DNA: TGTGCCAGCAGCAGAGACAACTCTGGAAACACCATATATTTT
CDR3: CASSRDNSGNTIYF

D: TRBD1
V: TRBV28
size: .
length: 15
J: TRBJ1-2
DNA: TGTGCCAGCAGCTCCGGACAGGGGGGGAACTATGGCTACACCTTC
CDR3: CASSSGQGGNYGYTF

D: .
V: TRBV6-5
size: .
length: 14
J: TRBJ2-1
DNA: TGTGCCAGCAGCGCGGTGGGCTCCTACAATGAGCAGTTCTTC
CDR3: CASSAVGSYNEQFF

D: .
V: TRBV11-3
size: .
length: 12
J: TRBJ2-3
DNA: TGTGCCAGCAAATCAGGGGCTGATACGCAGTATTTT
CDR3: CASKSGADTQYF

D: .
V: TRBV7-3
size: few
length: 15
J: TRBJ2-7
DNA: TGTGCCAGCAGCTTAGGCGGGGGCCCACCCTACGAGCAGTACTTC
CDR3: CASSLGGGPPYEQYF

D: TRBD1
V: TRBV28
size: .
length: 17
J: TRBJ1-2
DNA: TGTGCCAGCAGTTCTCGACAGGGGGGGTTTGATAACTATGGCTACACCTTC
CDR3: CASSSRQGGFDNYGYTF

D: .
V: TRBV3-1/TRBV3-2
size: once
length: 14
J: TRBJ2-7
DNA: TGTGCCAGCAGCCAAGATCTCGCACAGTACGAGCAGTACTTC
CDR3: CASSQDLAQYEQYF

D: .
V: TRBV5-1
size: .
length: 14
J: TRBJ2-2
DNA: TGCGCCAGCAGCAGGACAGAGAACACCGGGGAGCTGTTTTTT
CDR3: CASSRTENTGELFF

D: .
V: TRBV2
size: many
length: 16
J: TRBJ2-6
DNA: TGTGCCAGTCCGCGGGACGGTAGGACTGGGGCCAACGTCCTGACTTTC
CDR3: CASPRDGRTGANVLTF

D: TRBD1
V: TRBV27
size: few
length: 14
J: TRBJ2-5
DNA: TGTGCCAGCAGTTTACGCGGACAGGCAGAGACCCAGTACTTC
CDR3: CASSLRGQAETQYF